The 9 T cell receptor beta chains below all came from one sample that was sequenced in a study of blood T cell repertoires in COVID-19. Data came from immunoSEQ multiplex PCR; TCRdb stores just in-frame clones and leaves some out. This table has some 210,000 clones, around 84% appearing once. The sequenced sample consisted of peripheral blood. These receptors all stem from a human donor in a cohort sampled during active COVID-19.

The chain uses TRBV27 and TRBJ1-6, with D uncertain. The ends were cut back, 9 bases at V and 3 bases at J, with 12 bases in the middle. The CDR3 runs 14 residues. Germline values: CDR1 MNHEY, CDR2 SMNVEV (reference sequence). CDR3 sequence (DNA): TGTGCCAGTTTTTCGGGAAACTATAATTCACCCCTCCACTTT. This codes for CASFSGNYNSPLHF.

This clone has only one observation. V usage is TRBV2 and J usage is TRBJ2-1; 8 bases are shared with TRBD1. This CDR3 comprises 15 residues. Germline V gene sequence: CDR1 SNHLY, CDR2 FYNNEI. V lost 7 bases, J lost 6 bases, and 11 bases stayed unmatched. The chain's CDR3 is CASTFGQGGFNEQFF. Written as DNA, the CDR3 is TGTGCCAGCACTTTCGGACAGGGCGGATTCAATGAGCAGTTCTTC.

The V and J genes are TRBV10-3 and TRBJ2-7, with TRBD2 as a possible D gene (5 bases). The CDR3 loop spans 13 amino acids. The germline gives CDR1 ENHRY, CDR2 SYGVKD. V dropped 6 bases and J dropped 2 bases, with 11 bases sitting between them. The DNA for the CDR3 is TGTGCCATCAGGCGGACTGGGACCTACGAGCAGTACGTC. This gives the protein CAIRRTGTYEQYV.

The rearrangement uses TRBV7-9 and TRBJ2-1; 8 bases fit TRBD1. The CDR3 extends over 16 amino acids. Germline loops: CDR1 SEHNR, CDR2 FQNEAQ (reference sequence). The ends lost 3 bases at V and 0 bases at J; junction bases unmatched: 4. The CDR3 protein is CASSFRGQVSYNEQFF. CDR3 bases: TGTGCCAGCAGCTTCAGGGGACAGGTCTCCTACAATGAGCAGTTCTTC.

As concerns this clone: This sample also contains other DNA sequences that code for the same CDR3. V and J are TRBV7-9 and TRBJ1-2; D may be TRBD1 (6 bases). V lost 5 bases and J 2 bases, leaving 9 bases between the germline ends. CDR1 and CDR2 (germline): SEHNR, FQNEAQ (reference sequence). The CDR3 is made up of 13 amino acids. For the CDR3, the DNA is TGTGCCAGCAGCCTCGGACAGAACTATGGCTACACCTTC. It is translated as CASSLGQNYGYTF.

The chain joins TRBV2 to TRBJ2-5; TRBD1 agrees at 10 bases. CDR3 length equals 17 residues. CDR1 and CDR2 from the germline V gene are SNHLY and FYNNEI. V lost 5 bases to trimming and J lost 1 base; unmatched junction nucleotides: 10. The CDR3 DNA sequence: TGTGCCAGCAGTACCCGGGACAGGGGATTGGGCCAAGAGACCCAGTACTTC. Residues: CASSTRDRGLGQETQYF.

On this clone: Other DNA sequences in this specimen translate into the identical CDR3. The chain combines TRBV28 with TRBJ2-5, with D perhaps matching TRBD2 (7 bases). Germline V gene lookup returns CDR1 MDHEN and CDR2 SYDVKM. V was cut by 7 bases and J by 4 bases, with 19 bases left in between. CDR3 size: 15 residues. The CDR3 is CASIEGGGSRETQYF. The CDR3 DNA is TGTGCCAGCATAGAGGGAGGGGGGTCCCGAGAGACCCAGTACTTC.

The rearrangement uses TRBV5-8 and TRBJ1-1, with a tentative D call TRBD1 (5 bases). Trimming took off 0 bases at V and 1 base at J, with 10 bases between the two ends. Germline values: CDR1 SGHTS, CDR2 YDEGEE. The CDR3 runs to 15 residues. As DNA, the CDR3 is TGTGCCAGCAGCTTGGCCAGGCAGGGGAACACTGAAGCTTTCTTT. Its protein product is CASSLARQGNTEAFF. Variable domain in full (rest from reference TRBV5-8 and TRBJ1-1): EAGVTQSPTHLIKTRGQQATLRCSPISGHTSVYWYQQALGLGLQFLLWYDEGEERNRGNFPPRFSGRQFPNYSSELNVNALELEDSALYLCASSLARQGNTEAFFGQGTRLTVV.

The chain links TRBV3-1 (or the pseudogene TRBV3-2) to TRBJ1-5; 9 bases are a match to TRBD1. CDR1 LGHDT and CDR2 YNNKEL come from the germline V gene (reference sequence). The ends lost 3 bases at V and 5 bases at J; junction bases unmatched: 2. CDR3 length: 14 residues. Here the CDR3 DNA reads TGTGCCAGCAGCCACCGGACAGGGGATCAGCCCCAGCATTTT. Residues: CASSHRTGDQPQHF.